This T cell receptor (beta chain) derives from a study of blood T cell repertoires in COVID-19. Only in-frame clones appear in the TCRdb table, and some are missing; sequencing was by immunoSEQ multiplex PCR. This repertoire shows 250,000 to 300,000 clones, over 75% found once; its top ten account for 9.5% to 12%. The CDR3 spans 18 residues. Germline-derived CDR1 and CDR2 are SGHRS and YFSETQ. V dropped 0 bases and J dropped 2; count of bases not matched to a gene: 11. J is TRBJ2-5 and V is TRBV5-1; TRBD2 agrees at 9 bases. The TCR originated in a woman aged 70-85 years with acute or convalescent COVID-19. The sequenced sample was peripheral blood. The CDR3 is CASSLGLAGRSLQETQYF. CDR3 nucleotide sequence: TGCGCCAGCAGCTTGGGCCTAGCGGGGAGGAGCCTTCAAGAGACCCAGTACTTC. Drawing the rest from reference TRBV5-1 and TRBJ2-5, the complete variable domain is KAGVTQTPRYLIKTRGQQVTLSCSPISGHRSVSWYQQTPGQGLQFLFEYFSETQRNKGNFPGRFSGRQFSNSRSEMNVSTLELGDSALYLCASSLGLAGRSLQETQYFGPGTRLLVL.